This T cell receptor beta chain was identified during a study of shared clonotypes between healthy human individuals. Sequencing used immunoSEQ multiplex PCR; TCRdb keeps in-frame clones, though not all of them. The sample consists of some 1,400,000 clones, around 95% of them appearing once. Germline CDR1 reads SGHNT; CDR2 reads YYREEE (reference sequence). This CDR3 has 15 amino acids. Trimming removed 0 bases from V and 13 bases from J; junction bases left unmatched: 11. Sequenced: naive CD4+ T cells sorted from blood. Indicated subset: CD45RA+ positively selected. The rearrangement links TRBV5-4 to TRBJ2-1; 9 bases line up with TRBD2. The TCR was taken from a man aged 25 to 40 in good health. The CDR3 protein is CASSLAGGASGAQFF. The DNA of the CDR3 is TGTGCCAGCAGCTTGGCCGGTGGGGCTAGCGGGGCTCAGTTCTTC.